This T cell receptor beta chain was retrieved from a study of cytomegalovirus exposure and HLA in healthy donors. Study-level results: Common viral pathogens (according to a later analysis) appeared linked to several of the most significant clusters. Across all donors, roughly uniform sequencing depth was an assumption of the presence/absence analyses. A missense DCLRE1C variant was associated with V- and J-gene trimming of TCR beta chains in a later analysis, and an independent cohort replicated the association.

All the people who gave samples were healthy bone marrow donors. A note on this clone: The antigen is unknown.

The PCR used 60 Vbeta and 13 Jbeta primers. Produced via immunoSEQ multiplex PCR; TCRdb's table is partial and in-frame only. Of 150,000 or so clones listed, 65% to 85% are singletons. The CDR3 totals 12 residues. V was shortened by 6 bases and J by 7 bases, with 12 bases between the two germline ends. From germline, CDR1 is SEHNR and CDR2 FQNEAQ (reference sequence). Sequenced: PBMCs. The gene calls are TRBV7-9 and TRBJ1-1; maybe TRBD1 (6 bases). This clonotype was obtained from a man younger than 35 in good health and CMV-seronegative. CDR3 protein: CASRQGQLEAFF. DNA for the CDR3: TGTGCCAGCAGGCAAGGACAGCTTGAAGCTTTCTTT.